This TCR beta chain was identified during a study of shared clonotypes between healthy human individuals. Study-wide background: Researchers drew samples from two women and a few men aged 18 to 49. Study observations and caveats: Sampling covered nothing but blood. Tissue TCR repertoires likely differ from those found in blood. In having few donors, the study represented limited genetic and exposure-history diversity.

Details on this clone: Its cognate antigen is unknown.

Deep-level assay runs were performed. Some clones are missing from TCRdb's copy, which holds only in-frame ones; the method was immunoSEQ multiplex PCR. Of approximately 500,000 clones in the sample, roughly 80% were seen once. Losses at the gene ends were 4 bases for V and 3 bases for J; bases not matched to a gene: 9. The length of the CDR3 is 17 residues. Germline CDR1 SGDLS, CDR2 YYNGEE. Sequencing used PBMCs. This sequence was found in a woman aged 40 to 49 in good health. Some clones in this sample may be carry-over from other donors' samples. V usage is TRBV9 and J usage is TRBJ2-7; 14 nucleotides align to TRBD2. The CDR3 sequence: CASSPRLAGGLRYEQYF. CDR3 nucleotide sequence: TGTGCCAGCAGCCCACGACTAGCGGGAGGGCTCCGCTACGAGCAGTACTTC.